Sequencing of this TCR beta chain was carried out in a study of blood T cell repertoires in COVID-19. Produced via immunoSEQ multiplex PCR; TCRdb's table is partial and in-frame only. The profile shows about 44,000 clones, roughly nine tenths of them singletons. The CDR3 has 16 residues. V shed 1 base and J 7 bases; nucleotides not matched to a gene: 9. CDR1 SGHNT and CDR2 YYREEE come from the germline V gene (reference sequence). The chain recombines TRBV5-4 with TRBJ1-4, with 8 positions matching TRBD1. Sequencing was carried out using peripheral blood. The sequence came from a man aged 65 to 85 with active COVID-19. The CDR3 DNA follows: TGTGCCAGCAGCTTGATTACGGCAGGGGGCGGTGAAAAACTGTTTTTT. This codes for CASSLITAGGGEKLFF.